This T cell receptor (beta chain) was captured in a study of beta chain features in type 1 diabetes. Germline lookup yields CDR1 SGHDT and CDR2 YYEEEE. V was shortened by 6 bases and J by 4 bases, with 16 bases between the two germline ends. The CDR3 has 15 residues. The study reverse transcribed the entire isolated RNA, so it sequenced expressed TCRB transcripts. The protocol was immunoSEQ multiplex PCR, while the TCRdb copy is restricted to in-frame clones and leaves out a portion. There are about 40,000 clones in the sample; around 60% occur only once, and under 2.5% lies in the top ten. This clone has just a few counts.

The V call is TRBV5-6, the J call TRBJ2-2; a weak D match, TRBD1 (6 bases). Sequencing was performed on Tregs from blood. The TCR originated in a woman aged 30 to 39 in good health. The CDR3 region is CASTMGARITGELFF. The CDR3 coding sequence is TGTGCCAGCACCATGGGGGCTAGGATCACCGGGGAGCTGTTTTTT. Full variable domain (outside the CDR3, taken from reference TRBV5-6 and TRBJ2-2): DAGVTQSPTHLIKTRGQQVTLRCSPKSGHDTVSWYQQALGQGPQFIFQYYEEEERQRGNFPDRFSGHQFPNYSSELNVNALLLGDSALYLCASTMGARITGELFFGEGSRLTVL.